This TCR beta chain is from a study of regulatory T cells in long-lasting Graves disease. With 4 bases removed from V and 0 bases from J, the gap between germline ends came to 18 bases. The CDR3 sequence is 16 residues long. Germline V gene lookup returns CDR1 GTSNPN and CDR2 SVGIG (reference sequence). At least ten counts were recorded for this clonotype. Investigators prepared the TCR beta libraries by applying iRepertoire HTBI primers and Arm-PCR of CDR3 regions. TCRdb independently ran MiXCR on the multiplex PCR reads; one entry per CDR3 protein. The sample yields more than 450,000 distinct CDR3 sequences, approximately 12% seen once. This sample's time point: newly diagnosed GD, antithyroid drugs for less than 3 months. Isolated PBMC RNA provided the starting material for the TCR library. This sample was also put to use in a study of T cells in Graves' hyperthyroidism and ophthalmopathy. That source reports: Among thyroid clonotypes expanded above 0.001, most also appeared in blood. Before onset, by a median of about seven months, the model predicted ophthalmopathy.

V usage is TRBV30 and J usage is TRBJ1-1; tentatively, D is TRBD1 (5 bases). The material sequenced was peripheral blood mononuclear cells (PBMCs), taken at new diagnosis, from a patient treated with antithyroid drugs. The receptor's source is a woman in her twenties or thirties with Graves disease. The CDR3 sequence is CAWTPGTVAMNTEAFF. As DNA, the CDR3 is TGTGCCTGGACTCCCGGGACTGTTGCTATGAACACTGAAGCTTTCTTT.